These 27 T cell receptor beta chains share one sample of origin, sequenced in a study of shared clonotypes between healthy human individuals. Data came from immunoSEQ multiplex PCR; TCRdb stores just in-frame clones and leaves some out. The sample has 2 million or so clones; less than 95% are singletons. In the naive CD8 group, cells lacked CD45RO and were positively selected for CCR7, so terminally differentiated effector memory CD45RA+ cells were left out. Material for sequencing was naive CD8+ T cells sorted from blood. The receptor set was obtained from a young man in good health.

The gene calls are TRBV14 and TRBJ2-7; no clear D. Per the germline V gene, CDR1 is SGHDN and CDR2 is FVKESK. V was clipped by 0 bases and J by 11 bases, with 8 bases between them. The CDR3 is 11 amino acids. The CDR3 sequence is CASSQDVWKYF. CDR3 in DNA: TGTGCCAGCAGCCAAGATGTTTGGAAGTACTTC.

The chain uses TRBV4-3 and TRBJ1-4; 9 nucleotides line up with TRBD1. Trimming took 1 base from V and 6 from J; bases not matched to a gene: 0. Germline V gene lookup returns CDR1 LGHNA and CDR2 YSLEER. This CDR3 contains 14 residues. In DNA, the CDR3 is TGCGCCAGCAGCCAAGGGACAGGGGATGAAAAACTGTTTTTT. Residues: CASSQGTGDEKLFF.

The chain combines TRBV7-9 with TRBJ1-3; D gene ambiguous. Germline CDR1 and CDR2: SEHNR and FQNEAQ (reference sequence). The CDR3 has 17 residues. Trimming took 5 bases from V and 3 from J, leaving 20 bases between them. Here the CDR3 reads CASSPTWGAHFGNTIYF. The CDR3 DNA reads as TGTGCCAGCAGCCCAACTTGGGGAGCCCACTTTGGAAACACCATATATTTT.

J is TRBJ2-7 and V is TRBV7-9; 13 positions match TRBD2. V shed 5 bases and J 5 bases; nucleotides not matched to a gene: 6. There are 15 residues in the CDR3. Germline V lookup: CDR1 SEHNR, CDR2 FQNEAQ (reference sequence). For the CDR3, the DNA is TGTGCCAGCAGCGGACTAGCGGGAGATTACCACGAGCAGTACTTC. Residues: CASSGLAGDYHEQYF.

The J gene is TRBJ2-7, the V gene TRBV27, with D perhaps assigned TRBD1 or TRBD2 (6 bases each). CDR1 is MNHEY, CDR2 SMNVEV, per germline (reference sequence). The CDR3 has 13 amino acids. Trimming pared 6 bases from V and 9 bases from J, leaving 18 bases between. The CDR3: CASRPDRGPRQYF. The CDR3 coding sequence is TGTGCCAGCAGACCGGACCGGGGGCCGCGGCAGTACTTC.

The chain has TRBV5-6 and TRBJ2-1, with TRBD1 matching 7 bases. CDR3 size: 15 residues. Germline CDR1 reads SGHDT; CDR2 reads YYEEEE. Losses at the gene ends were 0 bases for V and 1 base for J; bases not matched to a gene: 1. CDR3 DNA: TGTGCCAGCAGCTTGGAGGGGGCGTCCTACAATGAGCAGTTCTTC. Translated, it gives CASSLEGASYNEQFF.

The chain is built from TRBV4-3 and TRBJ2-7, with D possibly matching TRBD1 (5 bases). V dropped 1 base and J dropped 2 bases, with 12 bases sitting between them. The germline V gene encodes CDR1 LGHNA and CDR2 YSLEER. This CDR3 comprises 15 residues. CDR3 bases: TGCGCCAGCAGCCAAGTAATGGACACTACCTACGAGCAGTACTTC. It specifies CASSQVMDTTYEQYF.

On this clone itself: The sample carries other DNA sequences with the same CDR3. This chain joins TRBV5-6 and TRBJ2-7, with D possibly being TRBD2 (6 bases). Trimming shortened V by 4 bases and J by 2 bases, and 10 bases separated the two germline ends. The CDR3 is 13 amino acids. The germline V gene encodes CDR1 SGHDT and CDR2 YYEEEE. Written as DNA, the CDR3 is TGTGCCAGCAGCCCCGGACTAACCTACGAGCAGTACTTC. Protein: CASSPGLTYEQYF.

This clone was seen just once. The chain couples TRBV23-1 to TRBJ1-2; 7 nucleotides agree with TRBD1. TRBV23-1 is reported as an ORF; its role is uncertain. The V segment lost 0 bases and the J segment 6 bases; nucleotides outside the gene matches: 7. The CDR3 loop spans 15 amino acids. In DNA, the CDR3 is TGCGCCAGCAGTCAATCGATTGGGACAGATAATGGCTACACCTTC. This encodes CASSQSIGTDNGYTF.

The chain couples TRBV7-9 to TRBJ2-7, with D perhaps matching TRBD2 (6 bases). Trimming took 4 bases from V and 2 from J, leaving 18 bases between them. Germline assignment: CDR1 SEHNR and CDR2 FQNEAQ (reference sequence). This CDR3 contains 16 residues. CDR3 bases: TGTGCCAGCAGCTCCGAAGCGGGTAACAGCCCCTACGAGCAGTACTTC. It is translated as CASSSEAGNSPYEQYF. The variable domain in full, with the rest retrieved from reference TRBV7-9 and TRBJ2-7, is DTGVSQNPRHKITKRGQNVTFRCDPISEHNRLYWYRQTLGQGPEFLTYFQNEAQLEKSRLLSDRFSAERPKGSFSTLEIQRTEQGDSAMYLCASSSEAGNSPYEQYFGPGTRLTVT.

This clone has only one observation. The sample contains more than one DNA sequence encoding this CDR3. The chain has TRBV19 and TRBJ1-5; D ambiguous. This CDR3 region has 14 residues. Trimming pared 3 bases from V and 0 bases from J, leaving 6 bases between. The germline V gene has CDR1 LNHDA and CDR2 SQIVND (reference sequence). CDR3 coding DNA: TGTGCCAGTAGTATTGGCGATAGCAATCAGCCCCAGCATTTT. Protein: CASSIGDSNQPQHF.

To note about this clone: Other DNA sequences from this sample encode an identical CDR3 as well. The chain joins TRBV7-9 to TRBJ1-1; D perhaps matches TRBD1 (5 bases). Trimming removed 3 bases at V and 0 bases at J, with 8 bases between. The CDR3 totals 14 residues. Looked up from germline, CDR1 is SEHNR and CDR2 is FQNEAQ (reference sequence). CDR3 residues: CASSFGGMNTEAFF. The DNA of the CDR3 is TGTGCCAGCAGCTTCGGGGGGATGAACACTGAAGCTTTCTTT.

For the CDR3, the DNA is TGCGCCAGCAGCCAAGATGACAGGGGAGGCTATGGCTACACCTTC. It yields the protein CASSQDDRGGYGYTF. The genes are TRBV4-1 and TRBJ1-2; 8 nucleotides match TRBD1. This CDR3 region has 15 residues. In germline, CDR1 is MGHRA, CDR2 YSYEKL. Losses at the gene ends were 0 bases for V and 4 bases for J; bases not matched to a gene: 4.

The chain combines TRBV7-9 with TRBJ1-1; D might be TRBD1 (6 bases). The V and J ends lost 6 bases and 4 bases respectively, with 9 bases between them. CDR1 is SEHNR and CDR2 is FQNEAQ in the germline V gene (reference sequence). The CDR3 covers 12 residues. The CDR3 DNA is TGTGCCAGCAGGGGGGCGGGCACTGAAGCTTTCTTT. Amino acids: CASRGAGTEAFF.

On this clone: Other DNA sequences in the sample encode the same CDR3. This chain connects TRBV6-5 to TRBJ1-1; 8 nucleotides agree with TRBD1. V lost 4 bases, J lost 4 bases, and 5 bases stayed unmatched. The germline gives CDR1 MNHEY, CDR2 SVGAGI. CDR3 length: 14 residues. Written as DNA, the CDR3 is TGTGCCAGCAGTTCCCAGGGGGCGGGCACTGAAGCTTTCTTT. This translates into CASSSQGAGTEAFF.

Here the CDR3 reads CASSLGLQETQYF. The CDR3 nucleotides read TGTGCCAGCAGCTTAGGACTGCAAGAGACCCAGTACTTC. This chain links TRBV11-3 with TRBJ2-5; D is undetermined. V was cut by 1 base and J by 2 bases, with 5 bases left in between. Germline V lookup: CDR1 SGHNT, CDR2 YENEEA. The CDR3 has 13 amino acids.

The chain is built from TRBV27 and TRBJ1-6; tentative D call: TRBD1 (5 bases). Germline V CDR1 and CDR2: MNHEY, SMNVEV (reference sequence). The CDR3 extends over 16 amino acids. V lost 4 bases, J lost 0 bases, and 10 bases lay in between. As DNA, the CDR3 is TGTGCCAGCAGTTGGTCCGGGGGCTCCTATAATTCACCCCTCCACTTT. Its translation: CASSWSGGSYNSPLHF.

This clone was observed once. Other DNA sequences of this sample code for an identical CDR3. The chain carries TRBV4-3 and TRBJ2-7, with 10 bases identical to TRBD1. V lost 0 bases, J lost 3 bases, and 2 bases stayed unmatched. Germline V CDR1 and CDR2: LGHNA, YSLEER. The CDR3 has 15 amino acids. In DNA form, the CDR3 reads TGCGCCAGCAGCCAAGAGGGGACAGGGGTCTACGAGCAGTACTTC. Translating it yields CASSQEGTGVYEQYF.

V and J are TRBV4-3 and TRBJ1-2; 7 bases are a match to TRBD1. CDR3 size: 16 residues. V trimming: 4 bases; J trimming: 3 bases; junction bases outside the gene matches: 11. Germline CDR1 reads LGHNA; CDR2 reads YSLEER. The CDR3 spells CASSPSPGQDYYGYTF. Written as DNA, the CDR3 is TGCGCCAGCAGCCCATCTCCAGGACAGGACTACTATGGCTACACCTTC.

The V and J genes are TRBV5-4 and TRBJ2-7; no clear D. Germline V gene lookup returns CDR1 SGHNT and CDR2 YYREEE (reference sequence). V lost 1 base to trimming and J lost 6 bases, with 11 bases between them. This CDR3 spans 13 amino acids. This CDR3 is CASSLWSASEQYF. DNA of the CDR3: TGTGCCAGCAGCTTGTGGTCCGCCTCCGAGCAGTACTTC. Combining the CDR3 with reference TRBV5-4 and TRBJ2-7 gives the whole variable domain ETGVTQSPTHLIKTRGQQVTLRCSSQSGHNTVSWYQQALGQGPQFIFQYYREEENGRGNFPPRFSGLQFPNYSSELNVNALELDDSALYLCASSLWSASEQYFGPGTRLTVT.

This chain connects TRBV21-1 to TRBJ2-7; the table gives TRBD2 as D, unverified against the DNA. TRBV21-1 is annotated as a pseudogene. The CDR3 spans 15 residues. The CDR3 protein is CAPNIAGDNSYEQYF. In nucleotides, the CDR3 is TGTGCCCCTAACATAGCGGGAGATAACTCCTACGAGCAGTACTTC.

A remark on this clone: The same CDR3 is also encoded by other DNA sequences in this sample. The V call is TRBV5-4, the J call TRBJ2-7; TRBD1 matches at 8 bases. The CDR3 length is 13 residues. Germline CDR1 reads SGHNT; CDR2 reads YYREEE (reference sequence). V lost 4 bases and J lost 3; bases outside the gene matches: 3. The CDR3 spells CASSGGQGYEQYF. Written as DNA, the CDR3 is TGTGCCAGCAGCGGTGGACAGGGCTACGAGCAGTACTTC. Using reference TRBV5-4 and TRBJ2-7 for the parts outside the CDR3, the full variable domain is ETGVTQSPTHLIKTRGQQVTLRCSSQSGHNTVSWYQQALGQGPQFIFQYYREEENGRGNFPPRFSGLQFPNYSSELNVNALELDDSALYLCASSGGQGYEQYFGPGTRLTVT.

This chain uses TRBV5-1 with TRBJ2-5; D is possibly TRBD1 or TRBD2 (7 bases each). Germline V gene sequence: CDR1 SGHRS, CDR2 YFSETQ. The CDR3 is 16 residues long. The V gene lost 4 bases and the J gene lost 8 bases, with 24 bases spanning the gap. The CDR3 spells CASSAGEGWDSQTQYF. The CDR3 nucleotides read TGCGCCAGCAGCGCGGGGGAAGGCTGGGACAGCCAAACCCAGTACTTC.

CDR3 DNA sequence: TGTGCCAGCAGCGGATCGGAAGGGATGAACACTGAAGCTTTCTTT. Translation: CASSGSEGMNTEAFF. The V gene is TRBV9, the J gene TRBJ1-1; unclear D gene. The V gene lost 3 bases and the J gene lost 0 bases, with 12 bases spanning the gap. Germline V CDR1 and CDR2: SGDLS, YYNGEE. This CDR3 region has 15 residues.

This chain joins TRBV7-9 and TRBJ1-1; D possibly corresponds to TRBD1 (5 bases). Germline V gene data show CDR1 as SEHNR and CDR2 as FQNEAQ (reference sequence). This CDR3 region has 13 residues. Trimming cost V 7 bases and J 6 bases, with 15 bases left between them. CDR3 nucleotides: TGTGCCAGCATGGGAGACTACAGGTCTGAAGCTTTCTTT. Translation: CASMGDYRSEAFF.

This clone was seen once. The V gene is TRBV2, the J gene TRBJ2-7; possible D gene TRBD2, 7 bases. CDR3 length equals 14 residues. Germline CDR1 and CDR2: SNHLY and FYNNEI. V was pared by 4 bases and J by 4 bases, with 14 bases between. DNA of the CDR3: TGTGCCAGCAGTGCGTGGGGGGGCGGATACGAGCAGTACTTC. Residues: CASSAWGGGYEQYF.

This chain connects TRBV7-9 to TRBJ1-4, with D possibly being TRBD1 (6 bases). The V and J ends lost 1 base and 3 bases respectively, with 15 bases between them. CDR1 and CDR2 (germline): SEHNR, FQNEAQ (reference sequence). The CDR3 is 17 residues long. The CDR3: CASSLGSVGGANEKLFF. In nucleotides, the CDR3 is TGTGCCAGCAGCTTAGGATCGGTAGGGGGGGCTAATGAAAAACTGTTTTTT.